Below, 7 T cell receptor beta chains from the same sample are listed, as sequenced in a study of CD8 T cells in ankylosing spondylitis. TCRdb reanalysed the 5' RACE reads using MiXCR and keeps one entry per CDR3 protein. The sample gives 380,000 or so distinct CDR3 sequences, roughly 20% of which show up once; under 15% is in the top ten. Sequenced sample: blood, either unsorted or a sorted T cell fraction (not recorded which). The receptors come from a male donor with ankylosing spondylitis or in good health (not recorded which).

V is TRBV6-5 and J is TRBJ2-3; the D gene could be TRBD1 or TRBD2 (5 bases each). Germline-derived CDR1 and CDR2 are MNHEY and SVGAGI. V dropped 3 bases and J dropped 3 bases, with 19 bases sitting between them. This CDR3 has 17 residues. The CDR3 is CASSYNNFGTETDTQYF. DNA for the CDR3: TGTGCCAGCAGTTATAACAATTTCGGGACCGAGACAGATACGCAGTATTTT.

This clonotype was seen a handful of times. The rearrangement links TRBV3-1 to TRBJ2-2; D gene ambiguous. V was pared by 1 base and J by 5 bases, with 11 bases between. Germline CDR1 LGHDT, CDR2 YNNKEL (reference sequence). CDR3 length equals 15 residues. CDR3 bases: TGTGCCAGCAGCCAAGGGGAACTCTCGACCGGGGAGCTGTTTTTT. The encoded protein is CASSQGELSTGELFF.

V and J are TRBV4-1 and TRBJ2-4, with 11 positions matching TRBD1. Germline lookup yields CDR1 MGHRA and CDR2 YSYEKL. The V segment lost 4 bases and the J segment 8 bases; nucleotides outside the gene matches: 4. The CDR3 totals 14 residues. This chain's CDR3 is CASSPSGQGDIQYF. Written as DNA, the CDR3 is TGCGCCAGCAGCCCCTCGGGACAGGGGGACATTCAGTACTTC.

The chain recombines TRBV20-1 with TRBJ2-1; 13 bases map to TRBD2. This CDR3 region has 17 residues. Losses at the gene ends were 1 base for V and 9 bases for J; bases not matched to a gene: 12. The germline V gene encodes CDR1 DFQATT and CDR2 SNEGSKA (reference sequence). The CDR3 coding sequence is TGCAGTGCTAGAGTCCCACTACTAGCGGGGGGGCCGGGTGAGCAGTTCTTC. Its translation is CSARVPLLAGGPGEQFF.

This sequence joins TRBV13 and TRBJ2-3; D perhaps matches TRBD2 (6 bases). V was clipped by 3 bases and J by 3 bases, with 16 bases between them. Looked up from germline, CDR1 is PRHDT and CDR2 is FYEKMQ (reference sequence). The CDR3 has 16 residues. The CDR3 sequence is CASSFGAGPPTDTQYF. In nucleotides, the CDR3 is TGTGCCAGCAGCTTTGGTGCGGGGCCTCCGACAGATACGCAGTATTTT.

The chain uses TRBV12-3 or TRBV12-4 and TRBJ2-1, with D possibly matching TRBD2 (5 bases). Trimming removed 6 bases from V and 6 bases from J, with 12 bases in between. The CDR3 sequence is 13 residues long. This CDR3 is CASRLTEGNEQFF. The CDR3 nucleotides read TGTGCCAGCAGACTGACCGAGGGCAATGAGCAGTTCTTC.

The J gene is TRBJ1-1, the V gene TRBV3-1; 9 nucleotides match TRBD1. The trim removed 4 bases at V and 3 bases at J, leaving 12 bases unmatched. The CDR3 has 17 residues. Germline V gene lookup returns CDR1 LGHDT and CDR2 YNNKEL (reference sequence). This chain's CDR3 is CASSPIPRDRDHTEAFF. CDR3 DNA sequence: TGTGCCAGCAGCCCAATACCCCGGGACAGGGATCACACTGAAGCTTTCTTT.